This T cell receptor beta chain came from a study of control samples from healthy donors and cancer patients. Measured with immunoSEQ multiplex PCR; TCRdb has only the in-frame clones, and not every one. The sample has 100,000 to 150,000 clones, roughly 84% seen once. CDR1 and CDR2 from the germline V gene are MGHDK and SYGVNS. After removal of 8 bases from V and 5 bases from J, the junction contained 9 bases not matched to a gene. This CDR3 region has 15 residues. The genes are TRBV25-1 and TRBJ1-6; 7 nucleotides align to TRBD1. This clonotype was obtained from a man in his forties in good health. Sequencing input: blood. The CDR3 here is CASALTGVHNSPLHF. The CDR3 coding sequence is TGTGCCAGCGCCCTCACAGGGGTCCATAATTCACCCCTCCACTTT.